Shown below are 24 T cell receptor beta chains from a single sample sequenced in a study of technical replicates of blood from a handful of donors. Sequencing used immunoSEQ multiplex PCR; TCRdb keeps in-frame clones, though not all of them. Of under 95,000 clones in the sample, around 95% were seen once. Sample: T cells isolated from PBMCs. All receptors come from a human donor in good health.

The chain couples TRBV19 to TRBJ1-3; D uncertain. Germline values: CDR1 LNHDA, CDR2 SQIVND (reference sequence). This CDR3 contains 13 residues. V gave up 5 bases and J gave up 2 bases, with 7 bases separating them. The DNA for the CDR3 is TGTGCCAGTAGTTTTCTTCCTGGAAACACCATATATTTT. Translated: CASSFLPGNTIYF.

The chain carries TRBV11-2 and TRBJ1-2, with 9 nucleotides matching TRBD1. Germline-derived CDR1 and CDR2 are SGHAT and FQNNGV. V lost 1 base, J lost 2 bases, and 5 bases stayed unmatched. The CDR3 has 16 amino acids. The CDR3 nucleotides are TGTGCCAGCAGCTTAGCCCGGGGGACAGGGAACTATGGCTACACCTTC. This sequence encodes CASSLARGTGNYGYTF.

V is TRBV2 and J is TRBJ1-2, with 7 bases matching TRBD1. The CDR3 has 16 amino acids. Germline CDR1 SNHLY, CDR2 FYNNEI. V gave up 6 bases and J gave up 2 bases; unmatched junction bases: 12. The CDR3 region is CASSEQGITTNYGYTF. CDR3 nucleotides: TGTGCCAGCAGCGAACAGGGGATAACGACCAACTATGGCTACACCTTC.

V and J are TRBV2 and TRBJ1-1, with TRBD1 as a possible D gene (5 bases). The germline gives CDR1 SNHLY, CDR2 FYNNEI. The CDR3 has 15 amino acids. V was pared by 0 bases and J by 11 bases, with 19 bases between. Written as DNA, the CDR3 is TGTGCCAGCAGTGAAGCGCTAATCCCAGGGCAAATGGCTTTCTTT. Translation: CASSEALIPGQMAFF.

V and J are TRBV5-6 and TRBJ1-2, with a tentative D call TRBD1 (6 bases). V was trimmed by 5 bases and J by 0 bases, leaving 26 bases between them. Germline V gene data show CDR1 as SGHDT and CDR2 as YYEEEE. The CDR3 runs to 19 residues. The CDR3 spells CASRTPTGGLLLANYGYTF. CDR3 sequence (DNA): TGTGCCAGCAGGACTCCGACGGGGGGCCTCCTTTTAGCTAACTATGGCTACACCTTC.

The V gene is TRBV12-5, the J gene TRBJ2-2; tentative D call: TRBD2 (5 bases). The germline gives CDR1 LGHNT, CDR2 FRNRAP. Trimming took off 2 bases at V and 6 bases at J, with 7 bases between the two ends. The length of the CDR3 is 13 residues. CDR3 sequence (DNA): TGTGCTAGTGGTTTGTGGGGAGCCGGGGAGCTGTTTTTT. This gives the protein CASGLWGAGELFF.

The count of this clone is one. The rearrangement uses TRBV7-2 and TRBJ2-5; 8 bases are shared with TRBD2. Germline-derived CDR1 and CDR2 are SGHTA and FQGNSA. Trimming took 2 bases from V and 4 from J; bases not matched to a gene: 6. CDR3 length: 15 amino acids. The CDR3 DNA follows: TGTGCCAGCAGCTTACGGGCGGGAGGAGGAGAGACCCAGTACTTC. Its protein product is CASSLRAGGGETQYF.

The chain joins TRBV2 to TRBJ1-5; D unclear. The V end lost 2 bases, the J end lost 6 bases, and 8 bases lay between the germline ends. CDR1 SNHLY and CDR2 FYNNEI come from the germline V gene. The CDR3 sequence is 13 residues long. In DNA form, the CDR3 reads TGTGCCAGCAGTGAAACTGCGGGTCAGCCCCAGCATTTT. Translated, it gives CASSETAGQPQHF.

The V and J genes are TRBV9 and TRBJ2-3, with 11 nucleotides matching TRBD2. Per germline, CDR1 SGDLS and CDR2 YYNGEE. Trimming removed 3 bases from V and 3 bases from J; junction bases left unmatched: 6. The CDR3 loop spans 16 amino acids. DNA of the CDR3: TGTGCCAGCAGCGCTAGACTAGCGGGAAAAACAGATACGCAGTATTTT. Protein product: CASSARLAGKTDTQYF.

The CDR3 is CASSDQGGSNQPQHF. For the CDR3, the DNA is TGTGCCAGCAGTGATCAGGGGGGAAGCAATCAGCCCCAGCATTTT. The V and J genes are TRBV6-1 and TRBJ1-5; 7 bases line up with TRBD1. The CDR3 contains 15 residues. Germline CDR1 is MNHNS and CDR2 is SASEGT. V gave up 3 bases and J gave up 1 base; unmatched junction bases: 3.

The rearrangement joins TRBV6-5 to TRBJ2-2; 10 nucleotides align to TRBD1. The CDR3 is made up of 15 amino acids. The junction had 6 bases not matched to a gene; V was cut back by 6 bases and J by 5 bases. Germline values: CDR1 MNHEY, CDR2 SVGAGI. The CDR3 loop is CASRRQGAGTGELFF. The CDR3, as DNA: TGTGCCAGCAGGAGACAGGGGGCGGGGACCGGGGAGCTGTTTTTT.

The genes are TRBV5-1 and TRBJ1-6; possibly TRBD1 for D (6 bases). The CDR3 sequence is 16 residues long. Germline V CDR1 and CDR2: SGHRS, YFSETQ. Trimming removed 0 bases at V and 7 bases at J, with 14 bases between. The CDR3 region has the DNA TGCGCCAGCAGCTTGGCCTTGGACAGCCAGAATTCACCCCTCCACTTT. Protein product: CASSLALDSQNSPLHF.

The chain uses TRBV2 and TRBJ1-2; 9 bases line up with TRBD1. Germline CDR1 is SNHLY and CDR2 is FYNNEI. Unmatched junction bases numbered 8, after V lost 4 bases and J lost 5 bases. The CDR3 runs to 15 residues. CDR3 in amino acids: CASSVTTGGRYGYTF. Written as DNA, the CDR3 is TGTGCCAGCAGTGTTACGACAGGGGGAAGGTATGGCTACACCTTC.

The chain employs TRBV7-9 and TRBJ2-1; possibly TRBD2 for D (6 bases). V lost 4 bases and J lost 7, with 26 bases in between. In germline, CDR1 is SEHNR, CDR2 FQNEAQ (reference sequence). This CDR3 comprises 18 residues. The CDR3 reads CASSSPRDSPRGWNEQFF. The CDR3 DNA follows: TGTGCCAGCAGCTCCCCCCGGGACTCACCTCGGGGGTGGAATGAGCAGTTCTTC.

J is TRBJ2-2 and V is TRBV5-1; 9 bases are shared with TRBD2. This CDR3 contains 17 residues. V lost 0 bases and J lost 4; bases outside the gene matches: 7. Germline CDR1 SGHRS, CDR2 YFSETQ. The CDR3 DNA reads TGCGCCAGCAGCTTGGTACCTAGCGGGGACCTCACCGGGGAGCTGTTTTTT. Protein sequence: CASSLVPSGDLTGELFF. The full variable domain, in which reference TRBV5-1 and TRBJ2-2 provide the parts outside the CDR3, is KAGVTQTPRYLIKTRGQQVTLSCSPISGHRSVSWYQQTPGQGLQFLFEYFSETQRNKGNFPGRFSGRQFSNSRSEMNVSTLELGDSALYLCASSLVPSGDLTGELFFGEGSRLTVL.

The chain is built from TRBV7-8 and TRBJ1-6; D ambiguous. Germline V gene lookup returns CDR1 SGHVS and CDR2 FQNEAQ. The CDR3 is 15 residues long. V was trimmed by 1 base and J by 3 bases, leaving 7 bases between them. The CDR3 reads CASSLEQFYNSPLHF. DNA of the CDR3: TGTGCCAGCAGCTTAGAACAGTTCTATAATTCACCCCTCCACTTT.

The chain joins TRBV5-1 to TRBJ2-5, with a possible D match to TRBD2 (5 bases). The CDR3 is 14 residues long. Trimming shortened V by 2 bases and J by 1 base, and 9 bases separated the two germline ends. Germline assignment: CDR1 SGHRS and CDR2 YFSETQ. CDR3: CASSFGGPQETQYF. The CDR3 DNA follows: TGCGCCAGCAGCTTTGGAGGACCCCAAGAGACCCAGTACTTC.

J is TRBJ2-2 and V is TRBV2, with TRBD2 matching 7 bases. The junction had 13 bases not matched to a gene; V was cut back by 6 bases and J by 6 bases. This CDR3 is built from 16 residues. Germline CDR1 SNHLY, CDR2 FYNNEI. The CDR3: CASRAGSGNMAGELFF. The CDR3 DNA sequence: TGTGCCAGCAGAGCCGGGAGCGGGAATATGGCCGGGGAGCTGTTTTTT.

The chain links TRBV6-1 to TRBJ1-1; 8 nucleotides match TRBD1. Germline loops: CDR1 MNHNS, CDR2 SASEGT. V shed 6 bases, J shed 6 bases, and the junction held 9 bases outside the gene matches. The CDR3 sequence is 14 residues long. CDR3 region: CASSPGGVSAEAFF. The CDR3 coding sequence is TGTGCCAGCAGCCCAGGGGGCGTTAGTGCTGAAGCTTTCTTT.

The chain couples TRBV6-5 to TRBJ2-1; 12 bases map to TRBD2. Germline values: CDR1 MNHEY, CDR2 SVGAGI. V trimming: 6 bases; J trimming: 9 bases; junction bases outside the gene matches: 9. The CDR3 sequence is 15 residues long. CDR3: CASRRRLAGELEQFF. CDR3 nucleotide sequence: TGTGCCAGCAGGAGAAGACTAGCGGGAGAACTTGAGCAGTTCTTC.

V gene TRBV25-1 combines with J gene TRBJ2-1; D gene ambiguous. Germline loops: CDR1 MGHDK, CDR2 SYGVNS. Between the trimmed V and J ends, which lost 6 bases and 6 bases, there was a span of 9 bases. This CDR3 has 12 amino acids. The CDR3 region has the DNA TGTGCCAGCAGGTCTTACAGCAATGAGCAGTTCTTC. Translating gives CASRSYSNEQFF.

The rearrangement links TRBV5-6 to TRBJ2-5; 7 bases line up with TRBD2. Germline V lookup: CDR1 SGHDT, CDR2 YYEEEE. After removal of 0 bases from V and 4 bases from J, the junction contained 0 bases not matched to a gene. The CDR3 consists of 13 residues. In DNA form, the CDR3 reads TGTGCCAGCAGCTTGGGGGGGGGAGAGACCCAGTACTTC. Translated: CASSLGGGETQYF.

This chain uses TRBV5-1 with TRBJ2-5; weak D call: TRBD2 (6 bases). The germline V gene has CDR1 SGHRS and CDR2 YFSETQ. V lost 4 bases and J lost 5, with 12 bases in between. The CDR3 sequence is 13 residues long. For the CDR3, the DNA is TGCGCCAGCAGCCGGGGGTTCGGGGAGACCCAGTACTTC. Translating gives CASSRGFGETQYF.

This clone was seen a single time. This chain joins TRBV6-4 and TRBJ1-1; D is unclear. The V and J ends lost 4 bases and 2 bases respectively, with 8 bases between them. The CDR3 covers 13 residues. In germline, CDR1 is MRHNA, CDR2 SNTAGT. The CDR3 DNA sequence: TGTGCCAGCAGTGTTAGTAGAAACACTGAAGCTTTCTTT. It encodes CASSVSRNTEAFF.